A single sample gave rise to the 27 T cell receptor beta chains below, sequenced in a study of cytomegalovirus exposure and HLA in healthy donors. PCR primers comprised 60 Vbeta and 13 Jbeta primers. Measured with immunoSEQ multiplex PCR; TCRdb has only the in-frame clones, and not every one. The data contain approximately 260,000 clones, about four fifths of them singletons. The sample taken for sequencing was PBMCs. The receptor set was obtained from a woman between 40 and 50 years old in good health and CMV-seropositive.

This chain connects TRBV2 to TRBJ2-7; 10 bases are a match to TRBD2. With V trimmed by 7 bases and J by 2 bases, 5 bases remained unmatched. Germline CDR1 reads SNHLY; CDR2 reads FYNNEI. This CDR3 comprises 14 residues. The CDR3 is CASTEREGPYEQYF. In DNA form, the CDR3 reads TGTGCCAGCACCGAGCGGGAGGGCCCCTACGAGCAGTACTTC.

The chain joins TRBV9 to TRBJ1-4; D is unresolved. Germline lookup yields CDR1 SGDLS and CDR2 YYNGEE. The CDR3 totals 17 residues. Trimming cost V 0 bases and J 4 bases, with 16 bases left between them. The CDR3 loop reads CASSVGPLTGGNEKLFF. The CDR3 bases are TGTGCCAGCAGCGTAGGGCCCTTAACGGGAGGTAATGAAAAACTGTTTTTT.

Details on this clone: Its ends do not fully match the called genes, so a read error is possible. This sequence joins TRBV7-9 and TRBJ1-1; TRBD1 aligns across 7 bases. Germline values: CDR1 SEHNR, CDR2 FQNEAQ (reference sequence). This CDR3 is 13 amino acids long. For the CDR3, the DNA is TGTGCCAGCAGATTAGGGGGCTACACTGAAGCTTTCTTT. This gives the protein CASRLGGYTEAFF.

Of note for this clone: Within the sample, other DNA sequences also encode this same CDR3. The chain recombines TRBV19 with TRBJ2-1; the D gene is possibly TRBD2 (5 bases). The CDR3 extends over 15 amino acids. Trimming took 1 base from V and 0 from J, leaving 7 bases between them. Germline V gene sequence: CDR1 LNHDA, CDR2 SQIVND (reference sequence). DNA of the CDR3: TGTGCCAGTAGTATAGGAGGAGGCTCCTACAATGAGCAGTTCTTC. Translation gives CASSIGGGSYNEQFF. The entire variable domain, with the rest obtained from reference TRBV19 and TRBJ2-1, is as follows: DGGITQSPKYLFRKEGQNVTLSCEQNLNHDAMYWYRQDPGQGLRLIYYSQIVNDFQKGDIAEGYSVSREKKESFPLTVTSAQKNPTAFYLCASSIGGGSYNEQFFGPGTRLTVL.

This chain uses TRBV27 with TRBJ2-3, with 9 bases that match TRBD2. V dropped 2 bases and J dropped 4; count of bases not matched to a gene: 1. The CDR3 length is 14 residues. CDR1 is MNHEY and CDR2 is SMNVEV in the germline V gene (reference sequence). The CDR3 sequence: CASSLAGGPDTQYF. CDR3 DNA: TGTGCCAGCAGTTTAGCGGGAGGGCCAGATACGCAGTATTTT.

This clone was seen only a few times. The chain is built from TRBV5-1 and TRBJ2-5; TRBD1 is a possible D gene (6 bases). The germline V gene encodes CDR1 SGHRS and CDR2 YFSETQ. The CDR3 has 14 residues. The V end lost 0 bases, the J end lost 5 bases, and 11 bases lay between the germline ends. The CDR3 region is CASSLGTEGETQYF. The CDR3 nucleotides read TGCGCCAGCAGCTTGGGGACAGAGGGCGAGACCCAGTACTTC. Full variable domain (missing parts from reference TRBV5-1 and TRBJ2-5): KAGVTQTPRYLIKTRGQQVTLSCSPISGHRSVSWYQQTPGQGLQFLFEYFSETQRNKGNFPGRFSGRQFSNSRSEMNVSTLELGDSALYLCASSLGTEGETQYFGPGTRLLVL.

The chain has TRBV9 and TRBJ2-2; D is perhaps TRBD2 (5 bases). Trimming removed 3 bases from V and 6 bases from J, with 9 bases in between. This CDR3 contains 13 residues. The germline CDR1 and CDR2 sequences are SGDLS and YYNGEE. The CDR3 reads CASSGHGAGELFF. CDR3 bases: TGTGCCAGCAGCGGGCACGGGGCCGGGGAGCTGTTTTTT. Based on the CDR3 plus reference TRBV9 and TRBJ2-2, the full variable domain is DSGVTQTPKHLITATGQRVTLRCSPRSGDLSVYWYQQSLDQGLQFLIQYYNGEERAKGNILERFSAQQFPDLHSELNLSSLELGDSALYFCASSGHGAGELFFGEGSRLTVL.

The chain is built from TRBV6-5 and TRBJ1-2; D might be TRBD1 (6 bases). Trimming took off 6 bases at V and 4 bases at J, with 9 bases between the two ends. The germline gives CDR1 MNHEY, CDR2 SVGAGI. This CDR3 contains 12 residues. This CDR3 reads CASREGVYGYTF. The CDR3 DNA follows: TGTGCCAGCAGAGAGGGGGTCTATGGCTACACCTTC.

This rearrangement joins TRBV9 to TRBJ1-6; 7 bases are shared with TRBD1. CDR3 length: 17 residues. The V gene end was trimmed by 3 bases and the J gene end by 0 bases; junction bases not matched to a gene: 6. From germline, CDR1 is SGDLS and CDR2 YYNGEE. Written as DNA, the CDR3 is TGTGCCAGCAGCGCCTCACAGGGGAGCTCCTATAATTCACCCCTCCACTTT. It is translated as CASSASQGSSYNSPLHF.

For the CDR3, the DNA is TGTGCCAGCAGCATGGGACACCTCTCTGGAAACACCATATATTTT. This translates into CASSMGHLSGNTIYF. The chain is built from TRBV11-2 and TRBJ1-3, with a tentative D call TRBD1 (6 bases). V dropped 5 bases and J dropped 0 bases, with 11 bases sitting between them. Germline CDR1 SGHAT, CDR2 FQNNGV. There are 15 residues in the CDR3.

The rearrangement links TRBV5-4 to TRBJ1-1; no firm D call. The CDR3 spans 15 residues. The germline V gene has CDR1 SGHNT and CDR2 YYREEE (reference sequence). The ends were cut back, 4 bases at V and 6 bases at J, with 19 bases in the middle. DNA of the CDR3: TGTGCCAGCAGCATCACGGGAGTTTTTGGGTCTGAAGCTTTCTTT. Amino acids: CASSITGVFGSEAFF.

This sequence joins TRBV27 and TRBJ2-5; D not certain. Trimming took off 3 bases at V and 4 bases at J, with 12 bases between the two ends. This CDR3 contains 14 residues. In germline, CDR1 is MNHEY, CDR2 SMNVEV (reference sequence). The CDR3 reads CASSFRTVSETQYF. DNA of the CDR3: TGTGCCAGCAGTTTTAGAACGGTTTCAGAGACCCAGTACTTC.

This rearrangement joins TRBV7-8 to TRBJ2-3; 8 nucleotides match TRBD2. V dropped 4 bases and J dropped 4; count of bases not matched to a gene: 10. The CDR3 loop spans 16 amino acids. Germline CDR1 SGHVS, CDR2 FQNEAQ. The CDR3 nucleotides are TGTGCCAGCAGCTCGTCGGGACTAGGGAGCGCAGATACGCAGTATTTT. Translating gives CASSSSGLGSADTQYF.

The CDR3 loop reads CASSLPPGETQYF. The CDR3 DNA sequence: TGTGCCAGCAGCTTACCACCAGGGGAGACCCAGTACTTC. The V call is TRBV7-2, the J call TRBJ2-5, with D maybe TRBD1 (5 bases). The germline V gene encodes CDR1 SGHTA and CDR2 FQGNSA. Trimming shortened V by 2 bases and J by 5 bases, and 9 bases separated the two germline ends. The CDR3 totals 13 residues.

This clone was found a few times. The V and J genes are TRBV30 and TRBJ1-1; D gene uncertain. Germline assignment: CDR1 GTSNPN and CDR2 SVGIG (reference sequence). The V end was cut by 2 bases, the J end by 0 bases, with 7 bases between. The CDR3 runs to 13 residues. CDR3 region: CAWSLQLNTEAFF. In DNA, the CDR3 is TGTGCCTGGAGTCTACAGTTGAACACTGAAGCTTTCTTT.

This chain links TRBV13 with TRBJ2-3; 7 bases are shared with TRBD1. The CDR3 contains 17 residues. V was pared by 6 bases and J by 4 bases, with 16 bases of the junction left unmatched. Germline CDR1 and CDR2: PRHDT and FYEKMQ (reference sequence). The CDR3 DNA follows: TGTGCCAGCAGGCCAATGACAGGGTCCCTTCCCGCAGATACGCAGTATTTT. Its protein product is CASRPMTGSLPADTQYF.

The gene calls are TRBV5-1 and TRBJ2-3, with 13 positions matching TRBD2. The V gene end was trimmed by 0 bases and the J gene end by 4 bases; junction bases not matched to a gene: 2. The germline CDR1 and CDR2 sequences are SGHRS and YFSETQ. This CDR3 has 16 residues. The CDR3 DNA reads TGCGCCAGCAGCTTGGAACTAGCGGGAGGGGCAGATACGCAGTATTTT. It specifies CASSLELAGGADTQYF.

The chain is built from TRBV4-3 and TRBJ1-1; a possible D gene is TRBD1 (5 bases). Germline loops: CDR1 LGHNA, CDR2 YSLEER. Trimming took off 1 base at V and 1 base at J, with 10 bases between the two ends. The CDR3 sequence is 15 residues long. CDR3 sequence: CASSQAAGKNTEAFF. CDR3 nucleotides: TGCGCCAGCAGCCAAGCTGCAGGGAAGAACACTGAAGCTTTCTTT.

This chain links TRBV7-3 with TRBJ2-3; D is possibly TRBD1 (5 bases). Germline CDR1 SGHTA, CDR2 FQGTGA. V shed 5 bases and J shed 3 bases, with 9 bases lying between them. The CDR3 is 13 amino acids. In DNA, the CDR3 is TGTGCCAGCAGCCTCAAGGGGACAGATACGCAGTATTTT. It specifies CASSLKGTDTQYF. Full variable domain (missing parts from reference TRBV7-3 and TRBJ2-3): GAGVSQTPSNKVTEKGKYVELRCDPISGHTALYWYRQSLGQGPEFLIYFQGTGAADDSGLPNDRFFAVRPEGSVSTLKIQRTERGDSAVYLCASSLKGTDTQYFGPGTRLTVL.

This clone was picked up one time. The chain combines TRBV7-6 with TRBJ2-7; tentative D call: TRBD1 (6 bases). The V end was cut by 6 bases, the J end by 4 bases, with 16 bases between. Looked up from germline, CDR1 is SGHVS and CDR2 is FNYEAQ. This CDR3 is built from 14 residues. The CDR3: CASSLTGNSYEQYF. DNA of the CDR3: TGTGCCAGCAGTCTCACAGGGAATTCATACGAGCAGTACTTC.

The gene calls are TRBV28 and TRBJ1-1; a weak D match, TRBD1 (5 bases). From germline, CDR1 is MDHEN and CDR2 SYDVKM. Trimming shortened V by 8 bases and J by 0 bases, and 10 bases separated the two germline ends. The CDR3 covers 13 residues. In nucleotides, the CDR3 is TGTGCCAGCGGCGGGACGGTGAACACTGAAGCTTTCTTT. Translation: CASGGTVNTEAFF. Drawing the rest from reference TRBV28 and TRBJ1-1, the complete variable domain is DVKVTQSSRYLVKRTGEKVFLECVQDMDHENMFWYRQDPGLGLRLIYFSYDVKMKEKGDIPEGYSVSREKKERFSLILESASTNQTSMYLCASGGTVNTEAFFGQGTRLTVV.

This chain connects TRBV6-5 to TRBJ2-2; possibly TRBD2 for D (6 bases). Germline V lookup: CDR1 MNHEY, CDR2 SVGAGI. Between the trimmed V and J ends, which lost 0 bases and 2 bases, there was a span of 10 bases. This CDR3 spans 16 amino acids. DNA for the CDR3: TGTGCCAGCAGTTACTCGGCTAGCGCAAACACCGGGGAGCTGTTTTTT. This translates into CASSYSASANTGELFF.

The CDR3: CAWSVTVARTDTQYF. CDR3 nucleotides: TGTGCCTGGAGTGTAACAGTCGCCCGCACAGATACGCAGTATTTT. The V call is TRBV30, the J call TRBJ2-3; D remains unclear. This CDR3 spans 15 amino acids. Germline loops: CDR1 GTSNPN, CDR2 SVGIG (reference sequence). V shed 0 bases and J shed 1 base, with 11 bases lying between them.

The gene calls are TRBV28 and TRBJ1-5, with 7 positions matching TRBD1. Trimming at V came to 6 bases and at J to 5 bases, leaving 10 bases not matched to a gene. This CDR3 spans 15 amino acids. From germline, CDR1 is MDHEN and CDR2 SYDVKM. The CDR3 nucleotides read TGTGCCAGCAGCCGAAGGGACAGCCCCTATCAGCCCCAGCATTTT. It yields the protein CASSRRDSPYQPQHF.

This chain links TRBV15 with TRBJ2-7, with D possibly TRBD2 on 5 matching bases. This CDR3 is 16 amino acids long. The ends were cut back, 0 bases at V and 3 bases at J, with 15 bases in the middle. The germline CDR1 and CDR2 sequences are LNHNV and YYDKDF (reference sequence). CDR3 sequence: CATSRDLFEGGYEQYF. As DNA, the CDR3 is TGTGCCACCAGCAGAGATCTTTTTGAGGGTGGCTACGAGCAGTACTTC.

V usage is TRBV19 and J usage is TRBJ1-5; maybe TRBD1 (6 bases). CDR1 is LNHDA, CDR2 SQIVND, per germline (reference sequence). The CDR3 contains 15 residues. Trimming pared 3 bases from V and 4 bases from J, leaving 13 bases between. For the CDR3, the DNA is TGTGCCAGTAGTATGCTGGAACAGGGAAATCAGCCCCAGCATTTT. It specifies CASSMLEQGNQPQHF.

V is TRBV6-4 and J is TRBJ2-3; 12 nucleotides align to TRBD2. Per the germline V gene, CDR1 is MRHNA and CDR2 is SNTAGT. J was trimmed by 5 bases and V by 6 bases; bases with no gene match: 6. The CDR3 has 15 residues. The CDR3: CASSPLAGGVDTQYF. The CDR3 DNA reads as TGTGCCAGCAGCCCACTAGCGGGAGGTGTAGATACGCAGTATTTT.